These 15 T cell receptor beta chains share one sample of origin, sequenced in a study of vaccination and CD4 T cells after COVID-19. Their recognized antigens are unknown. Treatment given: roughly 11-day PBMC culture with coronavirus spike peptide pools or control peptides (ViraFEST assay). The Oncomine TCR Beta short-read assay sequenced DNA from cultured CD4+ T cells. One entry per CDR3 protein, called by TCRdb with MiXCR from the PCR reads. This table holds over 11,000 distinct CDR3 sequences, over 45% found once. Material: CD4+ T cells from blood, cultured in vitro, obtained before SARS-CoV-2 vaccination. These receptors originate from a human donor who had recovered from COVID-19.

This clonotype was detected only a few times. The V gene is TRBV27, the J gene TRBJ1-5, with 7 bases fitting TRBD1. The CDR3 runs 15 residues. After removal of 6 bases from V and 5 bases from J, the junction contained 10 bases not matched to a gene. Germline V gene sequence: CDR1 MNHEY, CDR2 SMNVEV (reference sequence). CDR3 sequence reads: CASRRAGGKDQPQHF. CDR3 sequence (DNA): TGTGCCAGCAGGAGGGCAGGGGGTAAGGATCAGCCCCAGCATTTT.

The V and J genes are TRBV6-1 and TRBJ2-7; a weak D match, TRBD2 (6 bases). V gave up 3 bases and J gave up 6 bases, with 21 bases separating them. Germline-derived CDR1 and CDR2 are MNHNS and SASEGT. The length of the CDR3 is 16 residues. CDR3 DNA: TGTGCCAGCAGTGAGGTTGGGACTCGACCTCCTAGCGAGCAGTACTTC. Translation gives CASSEVGTRPPSEQYF.

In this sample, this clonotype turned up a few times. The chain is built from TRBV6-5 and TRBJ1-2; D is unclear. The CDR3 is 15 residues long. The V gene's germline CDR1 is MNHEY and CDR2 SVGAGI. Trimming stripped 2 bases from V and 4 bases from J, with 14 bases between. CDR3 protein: CASSYTYRALYGYTF. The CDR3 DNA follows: TGTGCCAGCAGTTACACATACCGGGCTCTCTATGGCTACACCTTC.

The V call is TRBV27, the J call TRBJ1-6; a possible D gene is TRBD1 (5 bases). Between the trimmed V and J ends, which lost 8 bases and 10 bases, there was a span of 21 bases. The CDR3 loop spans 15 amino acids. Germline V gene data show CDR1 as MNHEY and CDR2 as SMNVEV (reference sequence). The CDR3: CASAWKQGGESPLHF. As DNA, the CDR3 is TGTGCCAGCGCCTGGAAGCAGGGAGGAGAATCACCCCTCCACTTT.

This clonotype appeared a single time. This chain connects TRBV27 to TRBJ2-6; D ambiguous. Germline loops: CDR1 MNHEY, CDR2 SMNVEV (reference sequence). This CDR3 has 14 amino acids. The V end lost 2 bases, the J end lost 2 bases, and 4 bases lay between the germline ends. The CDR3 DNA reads TGTGCCAGCAGTTTAGGTACTGGGGCCAACGTCCTGACTTTC. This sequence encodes CASSLGTGANVLTF.

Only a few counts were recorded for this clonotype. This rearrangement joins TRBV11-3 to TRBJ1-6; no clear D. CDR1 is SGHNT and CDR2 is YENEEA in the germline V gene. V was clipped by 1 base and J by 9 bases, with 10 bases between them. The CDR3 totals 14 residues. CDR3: CASSLVRSGSPLHF. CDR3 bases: TGTGCCAGCAGCTTAGTTCGGTCCGGTTCACCCCTCCACTTT.

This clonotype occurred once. CDR3 sequence reads: CASSYGGRGGEAFF. The CDR3 DNA reads TGTGCCAGCAGTTACGGCGGCAGGGGAGGTGAAGCTTTCTTT. The chain recombines TRBV6-5 with TRBJ1-1; possible D gene TRBD1, 6 bases. V gave up 2 bases and J gave up 7 bases, with 14 bases separating them. The V gene's germline CDR1 is MNHEY and CDR2 SVGAGI. The CDR3 spans 14 residues.

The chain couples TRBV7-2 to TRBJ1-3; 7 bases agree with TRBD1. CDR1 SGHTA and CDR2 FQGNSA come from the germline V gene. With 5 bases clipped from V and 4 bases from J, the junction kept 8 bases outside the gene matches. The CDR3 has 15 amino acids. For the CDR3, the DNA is TGTGCCAGCAGCGGGTCAGGGGGGAGGGGAAACACCATATATTTT. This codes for CASSGSGGRGNTIYF.

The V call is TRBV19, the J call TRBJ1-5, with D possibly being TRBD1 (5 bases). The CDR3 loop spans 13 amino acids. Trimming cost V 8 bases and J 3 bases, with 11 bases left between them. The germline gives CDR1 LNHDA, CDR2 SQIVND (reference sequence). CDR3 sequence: CASGWDVNQPQHF. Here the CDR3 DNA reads TGTGCCAGTGGATGGGACGTCAATCAGCCCCAGCATTTT.

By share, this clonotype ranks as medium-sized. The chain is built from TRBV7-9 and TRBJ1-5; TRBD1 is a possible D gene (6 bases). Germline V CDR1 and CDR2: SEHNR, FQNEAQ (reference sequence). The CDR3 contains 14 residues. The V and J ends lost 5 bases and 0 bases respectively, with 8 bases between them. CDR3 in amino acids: CASSPTGSNQPQHF. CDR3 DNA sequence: TGTGCCAGCAGCCCGACAGGTAGCAATCAGCCCCAGCATTTT.

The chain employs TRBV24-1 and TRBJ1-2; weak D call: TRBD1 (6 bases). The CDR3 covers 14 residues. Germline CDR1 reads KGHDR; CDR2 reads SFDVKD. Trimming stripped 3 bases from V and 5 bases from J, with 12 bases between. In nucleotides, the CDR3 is TGTGCCACCAGTGATGCCGGACAGTTATATGGCTACACCTTC. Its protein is CATSDAGQLYGYTF.

CDR3 nucleotide sequence: TGTGCCAGCAGTTGGACTGAGGGAAAACTGTTTTTT. It specifies CASSWTEGKLFF. V gene TRBV28 combines with J gene TRBJ1-4; the D is unclear. This CDR3 spans 12 amino acids. The germline V gene has CDR1 MDHEN and CDR2 SYDVKM. V lost 4 bases, J lost 10 bases, and 10 bases lay in between.

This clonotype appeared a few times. The CDR3 region is CATSTRTSGGNEQYF. CDR3 bases: TGTGCCACCAGCACCCGGACTAGCGGGGGGAACGAGCAGTACTTC. The chain joins TRBV15 to TRBJ2-7; TRBD2 matches at 14 bases. The ends lost 4 bases at V and 5 bases at J; junction bases unmatched: 4. This CDR3 is 15 amino acids long. Germline CDR1 is LNHNV and CDR2 is YYDKDF (reference sequence).

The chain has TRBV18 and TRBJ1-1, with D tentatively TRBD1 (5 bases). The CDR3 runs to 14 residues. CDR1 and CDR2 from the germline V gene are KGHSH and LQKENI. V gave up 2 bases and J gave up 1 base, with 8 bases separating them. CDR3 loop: CASSPSGGNTEAFF. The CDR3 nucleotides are TGTGCCAGCTCACCATCGGGGGGGAACACTGAAGCTTTCTTT.

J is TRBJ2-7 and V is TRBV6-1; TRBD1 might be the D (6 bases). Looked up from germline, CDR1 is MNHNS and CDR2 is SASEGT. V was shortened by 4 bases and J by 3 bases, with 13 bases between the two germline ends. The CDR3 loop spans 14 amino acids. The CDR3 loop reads CASSGAGGGYEQYF. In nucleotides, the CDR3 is TGTGCCAGCAGTGGGGCTGGGGGCGGCTACGAGCAGTACTTC.